The clone carrying this T cell receptor beta chain was counted only a few times. Its cognate antigen is unknown. The data derive from a study of neurological immune-mediated disorders. Overall study findings and caveats: Multiple sclerosis, the disease with the least TCR clonal expansion, fell below healthy controls, whereas HTLV-1-associated myelopathy showed the most.

V was cut by 0 bases and J by 5 bases, with 10 bases left in between. Per germline, CDR1 MNHEY and CDR2 SMNVEV (reference sequence). The CDR3 spans 15 residues. TCRdb re-called the 5' RACE reads through MiXCR, storing one row per CDR3 protein. Found here are 55,000 to 75,000 distinct CDR3 sequences, approximately 5.2% of them singletons; the top ten hold 2.8%. Sequenced material: PBMCs. This sequence originates from a woman in her 30s with multiple sclerosis. This sequence joins TRBV27 and TRBJ2-2, with unresolved D. The CDR3 nucleotides read TGTGCCAGCAGTTTATCCCCTGGCCGGACCGGGGAGCTGTTTTTT. It is translated as CASSLSPGRTGELFF.